These T cell receptor beta chains were read from a single sample in a study of CD4 T cells in relation to SARS-CoV-2 and coronaviruses. Clones were sequenced by immunoSEQ multiplex PCR, and TCRdb holds only the in-frame ones, with some missing. Here the sample spans around 25,000 clones, over 60% being singletons. Their cognate antigens are unknown. The sequenced material came from CD4+ T cells from PBMCs, cultured in vitro. The receptors come from a human donor in good health. Each CDR3 is given with its conserved first and last residue. D genes are given only for firm matches.

V gene,D gene,J gene,CDR3 protein
TRBV7-2,.,TRBJ1-2,CASSRLPYGYTF
TRBV18,TRBD2,TRBJ2-3,CASSPLTQVLAGDFLTDTQYF
TRBV7-2,.,TRBJ1-6,CASNQAGRGVNSPLHF
TRBV7-2,.,TRBJ2-3,CASSRRGTSSTDTQYF
TRBV7-2,.,TRBJ2-3,CASQSSYSTDTQYF
TRBV19,TRBD1,TRBJ2-5,CASSTRTGGGETQYF
TRBV4-2,.,TRBJ1-2,CASSQDTYYGYTF
TRBV19,TRBD1,TRBJ1-3,CASSIADRASSGNTIYF
TRBV6-2/TRBV6-3,.,TRBJ1-4,CASSRDATNEKLFF
TRBV7-2,TRBD2,TRBJ2-7,CASSLTSGGTYEQYF
TRBV19,.,TRBJ1-1,CASSSPGRGNTEAFF
TRBV6-2/TRBV6-3,.,TRBJ2-5,CASSTPWGDAQETQYF
TRBV18,TRBD1,TRBJ2-7,CASSSDRVSYEQYF
TRBV30,.,TRBJ1-1,CASVGGALAFF
TRBV28,TRBD1,TRBJ2-3,CAGSQGAEDTQYF
TRBV5-1,TRBD1,TRBJ2-2,CASSVPGQGAGELFF
TRBV7-3,.,TRBJ2-5,CASPRRREGAQYF
TRBV12-3/TRBV12-4,.,TRBJ1-2,CASYKGGGDGYTF
TRBV2,.,TRBJ1-2,CASRRDIGSNYGYTF
TRBV10-3,TRBD1,TRBJ1-1,CAINGQGGTEAFF
TRBV4-1,.,TRBJ1-2,CASGSGYTF
TRBV2,.,TRBJ2-1,CASSVGLSPTNEQFF
TRBV20-1,.,TRBJ1-1,CSAPGETEAFF
TRBV13,.,TRBJ2-4,CASSLGVVDIQYF
TRBV29-1,.,TRBJ1-3,CSVKSRDTIYF
TRBV18,TRBD2,TRBJ2-3,CASSPLWSGLAGVTDTQYF
TRBV29-1,.,TRBJ2-2,CSVEVGSTGELFF
TRBV6-5,TRBD1,TRBJ2-7,CASRDRQGVTEQYF
TRBV12-5,.,TRBJ2-3,CASGTLPYTQYF
TRBV7-9,TRBD2,TRBJ2-5,CASSLSMGLAGYRAQYF
TRBV7-2,.,TRBJ2-3,CASSSGGGSDTQYF
TRBV5-1,.,TRBJ2-5,CASSLEGQIQETQYF
TRBV4-3,.,TRBJ1-2,CASSQGQPRGYGYTF
TRBV6-5,.,TRBJ2-1,CASSYSRDFRGEQFF
TRBV27,.,TRBJ1-5,CASRYVGRNQPQHF
TRBV7-2,.,TRBJ2-5,CASSLGLKTQYF
TRBV14,.,TRBJ2-2,CASSQDGPRSGELFF
TRBV10-3,TRBD1,TRBJ1-2,CAISGDRGQLQGYGYTF